This T cell receptor (beta chain) was sequenced for a study of shared clonotypes between healthy human individuals. Findings of the study overall: Among the subsets, naive ones generally showed larger estimated richness than memory ones.

Profiled with immunoSEQ multiplex PCR; TCRdb holds only in-frame clones, not every one. In the table there are approximately 1,000,000 clones, approximately 75% of which are singletons. About this clone: What it binds is not known.

V gave up 4 bases and J gave up 1 base; unmatched junction bases: 4. The germline gives CDR1 SGHDT, CDR2 YYEEEE. The CDR3 is 15 residues long. Each of the donors was a healthy adult who was HIV-negative and had not had a recent acute infection or vaccination. The sequenced sample was memory CD4+ T cells from PBMCs. Sample subset: CD45RA-negative fraction. The TCR was taken from a man in his late teens or twenties in good health. Some clones in this sample may be carry-over from other donors' samples. The chain uses TRBV5-6 and TRBJ2-7; 11 bases are a match to TRBD2. DNA of the CDR3: TGTGCCAGCAGCCCCGTAGCGGGAGGGTCCTACGAGCAGTACTTC. Translating it yields CASSPVAGGSYEQYF. Variable domain in full (rest from reference TRBV5-6 and TRBJ2-7): DAGVTQSPTHLIKTRGQQVTLRCSPKSGHDTVSWYQQALGQGPQFIFQYYEEEERQRGNFPDRFSGHQFPNYSSELNVNALLLGDSALYLCASSPVAGGSYEQYFGPGTRLTVT.